These T cell receptor beta chains were read from a single sample in a study of blood T cell repertoires in COVID-19. TCRdb's table, derived via immunoSEQ multiplex PCR, lists solely in-frame clones and lacks some. The sample lists roughly 300,000 clones, 70% to 90% occurring once. Sequencing input: PBMCs or T cells enriched from blood (not recorded which). The source of these receptors is a woman aged 25-40 years who had recovered from COVID-19. Each CDR3 is given with its conserved first and last residue. The D gene is left open where the match is weak. The listing skips clone size in some rows; elsewhere it reads once, few, many or a size class.

v_call: TRBV27; d_call: -; clone_size: -; j_call: TRBJ2-1; cdr3_nt: TGTGCCAGCAGTTTTATCTCGGACAGAAGATACAATGAGCAGTTCTTC; cdr3_aa: CASSFISDRRYNEQFF
v_call: TRBV13; d_call: TRBD2; clone_size: -; j_call: TRBJ2-2; cdr3_nt: TGTGCCAGCAGCCGCGGGGGTCGGAACACCGGGGAGCTGTTTTTT; cdr3_aa: CASSRGGRNTGELFF
v_call: TRBV19; d_call: TRBD1; clone_size: -; j_call: TRBJ1-6; cdr3_nt: TGTGCCAGTAAATTGATGGGACAGTCAAATTCACCCCTCCACTTT; cdr3_aa: CASKLMGQSNSPLHF
v_call: TRBV3-1/TRBV3-2; d_call: -; clone_size: -; j_call: TRBJ1-2; cdr3_nt: TGTGCCAGCAGCAAGGGAGAGGGCAGGCTGGGTCTTGGCTATGGCTACACCTTC; cdr3_aa: CASSKGEGRLGLGYGYTF
v_call: TRBV5-1; d_call: TRBD1; clone_size: -; j_call: TRBJ1-1; cdr3_nt: TGCGCCAGCAGGCCGGGACAGGGAAGCATGAACACTGAAGCTTTCTTT; cdr3_aa: CASRPGQGSMNTEAFF
v_call: TRBV7-8; d_call: TRBD1; clone_size: -; j_call: TRBJ1-2; cdr3_nt: TGTGCCAGCAGCCGGGGGGGACAGGGACGAGATGGCTACACCTTC; cdr3_aa: CASSRGGQGRDGYTF
v_call: TRBV9; d_call: TRBD2; clone_size: once; j_call: TRBJ2-3; cdr3_nt: TGTGCCAGCAGCCCTATAGCGGGGGGCCCAGATACGCAGTATTTT; cdr3_aa: CASSPIAGGPDTQYF
v_call: TRBV6-1; d_call: TRBD1; clone_size: -; j_call: TRBJ2-6; cdr3_nt: TGTGCCAGCAGTGAAACAGGGGCTGGGGCCAACGTCCTGACTTTC; cdr3_aa: CASSETGAGANVLTF
v_call: TRBV18; d_call: -; clone_size: -; j_call: TRBJ1-4; cdr3_nt: TGTGCCAGCTCGTTCGGGGCAACTAATGAAAAACTGTTTTTT; cdr3_aa: CASSFGATNEKLFF
v_call: TRBV7-8; d_call: TRBD1; clone_size: -; j_call: TRBJ2-1; cdr3_nt: TGTGCCACAGGGGGCAATGAGCAGTTCTTC; cdr3_aa: CATGGNEQFF
v_call: TRBV7-8; d_call: -; clone_size: -; j_call: TRBJ2-1; cdr3_nt: TGTGCCAGCAGCTTATGGGAGCGAGTTGCCAATGAGCAGTTCTTC; cdr3_aa: CASSLWERVANEQFF
v_call: TRBV9; d_call: -; clone_size: -; j_call: TRBJ2-3; cdr3_nt: TGTGCCAGCAGCGTGGGGACGGGGGCAGATACGCAGTATTTT; cdr3_aa: CASSVGTGADTQYF
v_call: TRBV29-1; d_call: TRBD1; clone_size: -; j_call: TRBJ1-2; cdr3_nt: TGCAGCGTTGAGCCGGACAGGGGGTACCATGGCTACACCTTC; cdr3_aa: CSVEPDRGYHGYTF
v_call: TRBV6-5; d_call: -; clone_size: -; j_call: TRBJ1-2; cdr3_nt: TGTGCCAGCAGTTACTCCCGGGAGGGCTACACCTTC; cdr3_aa: CASSYSREGYTF
v_call: TRBV5-1; d_call: TRBD1; clone_size: -; j_call: TRBJ1-1; cdr3_nt: TGCGCCAGCAGCTTTGTGGGTGGACAGGACACTGAAGCTTTCTTT; cdr3_aa: CASSFVGGQDTEAFF
v_call: TRBV9; d_call: -; clone_size: -; j_call: TRBJ1-1; cdr3_nt: TGTGCCAGCAGCGTAGCTACTTCGGGAACTGAAGCTTTCTTT; cdr3_aa: CASSVATSGTEAFF
v_call: TRBV4-2; d_call: -; clone_size: -; j_call: TRBJ1-3; cdr3_nt: TGTGCCAGCAGCCAAGAGTTTGCGTGGGCAGGCGGAAACACCATATATTTT; cdr3_aa: CASSQEFAWAGGNTIYF
v_call: TRBV27; d_call: -; clone_size: -; j_call: TRBJ2-4; cdr3_nt: TGTGCCAGCAGTTCATTCGGCCGTCGGACAGACGGACTAGCCAAAAACATTCAGTACTTC; cdr3_aa: CASSSFGRRTDGLAKNIQYF
v_call: TRBV20-1; d_call: -; clone_size: -; j_call: TRBJ1-2; cdr3_nt: TGCAGTGCTAGTCCCAGGGGCCTATCCTATGGCTACACCTTC; cdr3_aa: CSASPRGLSYGYTF
v_call: TRBV6-5; d_call: TRBD1; clone_size: -; j_call: TRBJ1-1; cdr3_nt: TGTGCCAGCCGCTGGACAGGGGGCACTGAAGCTTTCTTT; cdr3_aa: CASRWTGGTEAFF
v_call: TRBV7-3; d_call: -; clone_size: -; j_call: TRBJ2-2; cdr3_nt: TGTGCCAGCAGCTTAAGGGGGGGACACGAGAACACCGGGGAGCTGTTTTTT; cdr3_aa: CASSLRGGHENTGELFF
v_call: TRBV10-2; d_call: -; clone_size: -; j_call: TRBJ1-4; cdr3_nt: TGCGCCAGCAGTGAGTCCACGGCCTACGGGGGGACTAATGAAAAACTGTTTTTT; cdr3_aa: CASSESTAYGGTNEKLFF
v_call: TRBV19; d_call: TRBD2; clone_size: -; j_call: TRBJ2-3; cdr3_nt: TGTGCCAGTAGTAAGACTAGCACTAGCACAGATACGCAGTATTTT; cdr3_aa: CASSKTSTSTDTQYF
v_call: TRBV28; d_call: -; clone_size: -; j_call: TRBJ2-2; cdr3_nt: TGTGCCAGCAGTTTACACCCGGGGGCGAACACCGGGGAGCTGTTTTTT; cdr3_aa: CASSLHPGANTGELFF
v_call: TRBV27; d_call: -; clone_size: -; j_call: TRBJ1-3; cdr3_nt: TGTGCCAGCAGTTTAGCCAGCTCTGGAAACACCATATATTTT; cdr3_aa: CASSLASSGNTIYF
v_call: TRBV18; d_call: -; clone_size: -; j_call: TRBJ1-3; cdr3_nt: TGTGCCAGCTCACCGTCCGCGACAGCCGCGGGGGGAAACACCATATATTTT; cdr3_aa: CASSPSATAAGGNTIYF
v_call: TRBV9; d_call: -; clone_size: once; j_call: TRBJ2-1; cdr3_nt: TGTGCCAGCAGCGGGGAGGGACAAACTTTCAATGAGCAGTTCTTC; cdr3_aa: CASSGEGQTFNEQFF
v_call: TRBV10-2; d_call: TRBD1; clone_size: -; j_call: TRBJ1-1; cdr3_nt: TGCGCCAGCAGTGAGGCGCAGGGGGTGGAAGCTTTCTTT; cdr3_aa: CASSEAQGVEAFF
v_call: TRBV10-3; d_call: TRBD1; clone_size: -; j_call: TRBJ1-5; cdr3_nt: TGTGCCGCCGGACAGGGCGGCAATCAGCCCCAGCATTTT; cdr3_aa: CAAGQGGNQPQHF
v_call: TRBV5-4; d_call: TRBD1; clone_size: -; j_call: TRBJ1-1; cdr3_nt: TGTGCCAGCAGCCTCCAGGGGGCGAACACTGAAGCTTTCTTT; cdr3_aa: CASSLQGANTEAFF
v_call: TRBV7-2; d_call: -; clone_size: -; j_call: TRBJ1-5; cdr3_nt: TGTGCCAGCAGCCCCGCGGGAGATCAGCCCCAGCATTTT; cdr3_aa: CASSPAGDQPQHF
v_call: TRBV18; d_call: -; clone_size: -; j_call: TRBJ1-1; cdr3_nt: TGTGCCAGCTCACCACGAGGACAGAGCCCCATGACGATGAACACTGAAGCTTTCTTT; cdr3_aa: CASSPRGQSPMTMNTEAFF
v_call: TRBV6-1; d_call: -; clone_size: -; j_call: TRBJ1-3; cdr3_nt: TGTGCCAGCAGTGCCCGCAGGTCCGGTCCGGGAAACACCATATATTTT; cdr3_aa: CASSARRSGPGNTIYF
v_call: TRBV5-1; d_call: TRBD1; clone_size: -; j_call: TRBJ2-2; cdr3_nt: TGCGCCAGCAGTTCGGGACAGGATGTTGCCGGGGAGCTGTTTTTT; cdr3_aa: CASSSGQDVAGELFF
v_call: TRBV5-1; d_call: TRBD1; clone_size: -; j_call: TRBJ1-1; cdr3_nt: TGCGCCAGCAGCTTGACACAGGGGGCGAACACTGAAGCTTTCTTT; cdr3_aa: CASSLTQGANTEAFF
v_call: TRBV5-1; d_call: TRBD1; clone_size: -; j_call: TRBJ2-1; cdr3_nt: TGCGCCAGCAGCCAGATACCAATGACAGGGAATGAGCAGTTCTTC; cdr3_aa: CASSQIPMTGNEQFF
v_call: TRBV4-2; d_call: -; clone_size: -; j_call: TRBJ2-5; cdr3_nt: TGTGCCAGCAGCCACGGACAGCACCAAGAGACCCAGTACTTC; cdr3_aa: CASSHGQHQETQYF
v_call: TRBV27; d_call: -; clone_size: -; j_call: TRBJ2-5; cdr3_nt: TGTGCCAGCAGTTTCCGCCATAGCTTGGAGACCCAGTACTTC; cdr3_aa: CASSFRHSLETQYF
v_call: TRBV7-9; d_call: -; clone_size: -; j_call: TRBJ1-6; cdr3_nt: TGTGCCAGCAGCTCCGGTTTCGTGGCCGACTTTTTAGATTCACCCCTCCACTTT; cdr3_aa: CASSSGFVADFLDSPLHF
v_call: TRBV20-1; d_call: -; clone_size: -; j_call: TRBJ1-2; cdr3_nt: TGCAGTGCTAGTCCGGCGGAGGGATCCAACTATGGCTACACCTTC; cdr3_aa: CSASPAEGSNYGYTF